This T cell receptor beta chain was identified during a study of T cell changes during pregnancy in multiple sclerosis. Measured with immunoSEQ multiplex PCR; TCRdb has only the in-frame clones, and not every one. This sample has tens of thousands of clones, with about nine tenths found just once. With V trimmed by 5 bases and J by 8 bases, 10 bases remained unmatched. The CDR3 is 16 residues long. Germline CDR1 is SEHNR and CDR2 is FQNEAQ (reference sequence). The sequencing here drew on CD8+ T cells from peripheral blood mononuclear cells, taken before pregnancy. The chain links TRBV7-9 to TRBJ2-1; 12 nucleotides agree with TRBD1. The TCR comes from a female donor with multiple sclerosis, enrolled in a pregnancy study. The CDR3 DNA reads TGTGCCAGCAGCCGAACCGGGACAGGGGGCATCGATGAGCAGTTCTTC. Protein sequence: CASSRTGTGGIDEQFF. Full variable domain (missing parts from reference TRBV7-9 and TRBJ2-1): DTGVSQNPRHKITKRGQNVTFRCDPISEHNRLYWYRQTLGQGPEFLTYFQNEAQLEKSRLLSDRFSAERPKGSFSTLEIQRTEQGDSAMYLCASSRTGTGGIDEQFFGPGTRLTVL.